The T cell receptor beta chain under discussion was sequenced for a study of blood T cell repertoires in COVID-19. This clone was observed a handful of times. Only in-frame clones appear in the TCRdb table, and some are missing; sequencing was by immunoSEQ multiplex PCR. In the table there are roughly 130,000 clones, around four fifths of which are singletons. Input material: PBMCs or T cells enriched from blood (not recorded which). This TCR derives from a woman between 50 and 59 years old with acute COVID-19.

CDR3 sequence: CATSGGTPNQPQHF. DNA of the CDR3: TGTGCCACAAGTGGGGGGACGCCCAATCAGCCCCAGCATTTT. The chain has TRBV10-3 and TRBJ1-5; the D gene is possibly TRBD1 (5 bases). The V and J ends lost 10 bases and 3 bases respectively, with 16 bases between them. The CDR3 has 14 residues. Germline values: CDR1 ENHRY, CDR2 SYGVKD.